The rows below give T cell receptor beta chains drawn from one sample of a study of T cells in Graves' hyperthyroidism and ophthalmopathy. TCRdb recomputed calls from the multiplex PCR reads with MiXCR, one row per CDR3 protein. Of 530,000 or so distinct CDR3 sequences in the sample, roughly 46% were seen once. The specimen sequenced was peripheral blood or thyroid tissue (not recorded which). These receptors came from a young woman with Graves' hyperthyroidism. CDR3s leave out the opening cysteine and the closing phenylalanine or tryptophan.

V gene | CDR3 protein
TRBV9 | ASSPSGSDQYNEQF
TRBV2 | ASGNLRQVGGNQPQH
TRBV24-1 | ATSTTGAYNEQF
TRBV29-1 | SVVLGEGQF
TRBV10-3 | ARGPQAGYEQY
TRBV12-3/TRBV12-4 | ASSSPGPYEQY
TRBV7-2 | ASSLTSGMAQETQY
TRBV7-2 | ASSLNVGETQY
TRBV7-8 | ASSRQGTSNSPLH
TRBV20-1 | SVATSGNPPRY
TRBV20-1 | SAPDRVSANYGYT
TRBV11-2 | ASSLLAGGPGEQF
TRBV11-2 | ASSSRLAEPYEQY
TRBV9 | ASSGTSGRTGINEQF
TRBV5-1 | ASSGPGQGNEKLF
TRBV7-9 | ASSLASGMNEQF
TRBV5-6 | ASSSLPARRTSGANVLT
TRBV12-3/TRBV12-4 | ASSRTGGNQPQH
TRBV20-1 | SARDLGTAANEKLF
TRBV27 | ASSLKWDRTAYEQY
TRBV4-1 | ASSQEGTGEGQPQH
TRBV29-1 | SVEVFLEGQGDSGANVLT
TRBV29-1 | SARQGIGKLF
TRBV20-1 | SASQDSAVYEQY
TRBV12-3/TRBV12-4 | ASSLGTEQSGH
TRBV24-1 | ATSDPGIGQGASYGYT
TRBV20-1 | SARRGSSYT
TRBV10-3 | AISESTGAVGYT
TRBV5-8 | ASTRGQGNYEQY
TRBV29-1 | SVRHTGIEAF
TRBV5-1 | ASSIGKDEQF
TRBV20-1 | SSPPGGYGYT
TRBV12-3/TRBV12-4 | ASTDLSGRDAEAF
TRBV5-1 | ASSLMDRVYNSPLH
TRBV12-3/TRBV12-4 | ASSQTGGNEKLF
TRBV12-3/TRBV12-4 | ASSFSDYGYT
TRBV12-3/TRBV12-4 | ASSSPLWNQPQH
TRBV7-3 | ASSLEGYWTGELF
TRBV7-7 | ALESSGIGNEQF
TRBV7-9 | ASSIYRGREGGREQY
TRBV20-1 | SAWDGGGNQPQH
TRBV6-5 | ASGRDSMNTEAF
TRBV19 | ASSRGDSGANVLT
TRBV11-2 | ASSLGNGGPRETQY
TRBV11-3 | ASSPTGQGMLNYGYT
TRBV6-4 | ASSDPGTGWYEQY
TRBV7-9 | ASSLAWQTYNSPLH
TRBV7-2 | ASSSGQGYNSPLH
TRBV7-8 | ASSPNVELF
TRBV15 | ATSRDTRGPQPQH
TRBV20-1 | SAIRPWLAGGNTGELF
TRBV29-1 | SGRSLNTEAF
TRBV20-1 | SARDRQPNGYT
TRBV20-1 | SASQDSQGGTGELQETQY